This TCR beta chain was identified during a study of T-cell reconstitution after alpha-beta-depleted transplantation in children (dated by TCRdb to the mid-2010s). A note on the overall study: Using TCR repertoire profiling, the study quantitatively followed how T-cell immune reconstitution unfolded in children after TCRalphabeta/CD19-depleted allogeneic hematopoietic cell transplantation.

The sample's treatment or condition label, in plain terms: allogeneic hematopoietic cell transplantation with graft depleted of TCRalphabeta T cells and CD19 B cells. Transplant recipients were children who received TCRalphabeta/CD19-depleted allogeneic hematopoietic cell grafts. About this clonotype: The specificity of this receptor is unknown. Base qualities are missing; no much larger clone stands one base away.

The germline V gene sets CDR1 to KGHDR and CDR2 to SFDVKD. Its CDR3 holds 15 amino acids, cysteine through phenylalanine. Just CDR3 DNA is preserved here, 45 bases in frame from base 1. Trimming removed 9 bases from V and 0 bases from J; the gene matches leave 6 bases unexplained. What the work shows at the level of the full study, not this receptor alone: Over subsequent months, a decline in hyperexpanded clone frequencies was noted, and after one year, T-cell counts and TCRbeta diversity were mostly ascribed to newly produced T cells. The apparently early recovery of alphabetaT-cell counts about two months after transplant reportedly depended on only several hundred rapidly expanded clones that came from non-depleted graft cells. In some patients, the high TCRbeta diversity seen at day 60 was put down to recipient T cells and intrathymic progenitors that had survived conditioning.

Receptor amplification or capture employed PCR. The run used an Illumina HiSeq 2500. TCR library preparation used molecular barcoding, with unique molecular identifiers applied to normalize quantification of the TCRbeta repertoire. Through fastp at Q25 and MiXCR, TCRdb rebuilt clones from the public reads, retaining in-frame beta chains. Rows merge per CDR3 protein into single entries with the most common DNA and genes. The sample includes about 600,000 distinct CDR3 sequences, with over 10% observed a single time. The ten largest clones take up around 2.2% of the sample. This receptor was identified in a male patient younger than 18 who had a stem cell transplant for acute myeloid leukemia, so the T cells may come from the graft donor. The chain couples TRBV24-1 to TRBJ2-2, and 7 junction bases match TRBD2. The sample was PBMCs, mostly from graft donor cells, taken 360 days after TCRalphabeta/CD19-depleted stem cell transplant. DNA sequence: TGTGCCACCGGGGGGGTACAGCCGAACACCGGGGAGCTGTTTTTT. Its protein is CATGGVQPNTGELFF.